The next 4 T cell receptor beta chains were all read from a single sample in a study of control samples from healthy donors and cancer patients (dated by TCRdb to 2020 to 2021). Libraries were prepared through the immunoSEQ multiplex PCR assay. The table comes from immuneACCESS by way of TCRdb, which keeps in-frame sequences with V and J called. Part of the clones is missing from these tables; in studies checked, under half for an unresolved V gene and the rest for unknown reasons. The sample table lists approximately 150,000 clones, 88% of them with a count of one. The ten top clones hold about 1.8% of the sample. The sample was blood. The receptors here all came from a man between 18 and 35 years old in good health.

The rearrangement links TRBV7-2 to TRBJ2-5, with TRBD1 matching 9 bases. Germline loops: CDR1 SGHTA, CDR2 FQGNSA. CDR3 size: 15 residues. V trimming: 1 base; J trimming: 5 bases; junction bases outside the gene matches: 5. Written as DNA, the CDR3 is TGTGCCAGCAGCTTAGGGTCCGGGACAGGGGAGACCCAGTACTTC. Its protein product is CASSLGSGTGETQYF. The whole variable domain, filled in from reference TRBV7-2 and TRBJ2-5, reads GAGVSQSPSNKVTEKGKDVELRCDPISGHTALYWYRQSLGQGLEFLIYFQGNSAPDKSGLPSDRFSAERTGGSVSTLTIQRTQQEDSAVYLCASSLGSGTGETQYFGPGTRLLVL.

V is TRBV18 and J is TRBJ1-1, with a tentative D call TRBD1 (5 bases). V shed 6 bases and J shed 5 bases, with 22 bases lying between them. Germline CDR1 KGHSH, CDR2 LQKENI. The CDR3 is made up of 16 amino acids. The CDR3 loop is CASSQITGGGGTEAFF. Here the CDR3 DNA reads TGTGCCAGCTCTCAAATAACCGGGGGAGGAGGGACTGAAGCTTTCTTT.

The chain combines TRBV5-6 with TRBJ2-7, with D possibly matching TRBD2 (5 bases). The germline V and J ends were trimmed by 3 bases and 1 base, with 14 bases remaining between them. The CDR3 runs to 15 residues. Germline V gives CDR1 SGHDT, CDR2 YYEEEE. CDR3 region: CASSSGKSTSYEQYF. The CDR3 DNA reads TGTGCCAGCAGCTCCGGGAAATCAACTTCCTACGAGCAGTACTTC. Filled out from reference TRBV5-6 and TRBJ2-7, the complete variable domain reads DAGVTQSPTHLIKTRGQQVTLRCSPKSGHDTVSWYQQALGQGPQFIFQYYEEEERQRGNFPDRFSGHQFPNYSSELNVNALLLGDSALYLCASSSGKSTSYEQYFGPGTRLTVT.

The CDR3 sequence: CASRTLSDRRGGSEQYF. CDR3 bases: TGTGCCAGCAGAACCCTGTCGGACAGGCGGGGAGGTAGCGAGCAGTACTTC. The chain employs TRBV27 and TRBJ2-7, with D maybe TRBD1 (7 bases). Trimming shortened V by 6 bases and J by 6 bases, and 27 bases separated the two germline ends. The CDR3 is 17 residues long. CDR1 is MNHEY, CDR2 SMNVEV, per germline (reference sequence).